This T cell receptor beta chain was recovered during a study of blood T cell repertoires in COVID-19. Unmatched junction bases numbered 8, after V lost 5 bases and J lost 4 bases. Looked up from germline, CDR1 is LGHNT and CDR2 is FRNRAP. The CDR3 has 16 amino acids. Assay used: immunoSEQ multiplex PCR; TCRdb lists only in-frame clones, some missing. The table has 120,000 to 150,000 clones, roughly 86% seen once; the top ten hold 7% to 10%. Sequencing used peripheral blood. The TCR sequence derives from an older woman with acute or convalescent COVID-19. The rearrangement links TRBV12-5 to TRBJ2-2, with 9 bases matching TRBD1. The CDR3 region has the DNA TGTGCTAGTGGTCCCGTGACAGGGGGAATCACCGGGGAGCTGTTTTTT. As protein: CASGPVTGGITGELFF.